One and the same sample provided the 13 T cell receptor beta chains below, sequenced in a study of shared clonotypes between healthy human individuals. Profiling relied on immunoSEQ multiplex PCR, and the TCRdb table lists in-frame clones only, not all of them. The table lists 600,000 to 750,000 clones, 72% of them singletons. Sequenced input: memory CD4+ T cells sorted from blood. Subset specified: CD45RA-negative fraction. Receptors were obtained from a woman aged 30 to 39 in good health.

V is TRBV19 and J is TRBJ2-5; perhaps D is TRBD1 or TRBD2 (5 bases each). The CDR3 has 16 residues. V was cut by 5 bases and J by 4 bases, with 20 bases left in between. Looked up from germline, CDR1 is LNHDA and CDR2 is SQIVND (reference sequence). CDR3 region: CASSGVSGPFLETQYF. CDR3 coding DNA: TGTGCCAGTAGTGGTGTATCGGGGCCTTTCCTAGAGACCCAGTACTTC.

The chain uses TRBV2 and TRBJ2-5, with TRBD2 matching 8 bases. The V gene end was trimmed by 5 bases and the J gene end by 4 bases; junction bases not matched to a gene: 3. The CDR3 totals 13 residues. Germline CDR1 is SNHLY and CDR2 is FYNNEI. The CDR3 DNA is TGTGCCAGCAGTTACCTAGCGGGAGAGACCCAGTACTTC. This codes for CASSYLAGETQYF.

There are a few counts of this clone. The CDR3 DNA reads TGTGCCAGTATTTCCGGGACTAGCGGGAGTCTGGTCGGGGAGCTGTTTTTT. It encodes CASISGTSGSLVGELFF. This chain links TRBV28 with TRBJ2-2; the match to TRBD2 covers 14 bases. CDR1 is MDHEN and CDR2 is SYDVKM in the germline V gene. The CDR3 loop spans 17 amino acids. After removal of 9 bases from V and 7 bases from J, the junction contained 13 bases not matched to a gene. The full variable domain, with the rest looked up from reference TRBV28 and TRBJ2-2, is DVKVTQSSRYLVKRTGEKVFLECVQDMDHENMFWYRQDPGLGLRLIYFSYDVKMKEKGDIPEGYSVSREKKERFSLILESASTNQTSMYLCASISGTSGSLVGELFFGEGSRLTVL.

Only a few counts were recorded for this clone. Other DNA sequences in the same sample also yield this CDR3. The chain has TRBV28 and TRBJ2-3; 8 nucleotides agree with TRBD1. CDR1 and CDR2 (germline): MDHEN, SYDVKM. This CDR3 spans 14 amino acids. The V and J ends lost 6 bases and 0 bases, in that order; junction bases with no gene match: 2. The chain's CDR3 is CASSGQGSTDTQYF. In nucleotides, the CDR3 is TGTGCCAGCAGCGGACAGGGAAGCACAGATACGCAGTATTTT. The variable domain in full, completed from reference TRBV28 and TRBJ2-3, reads DVKVTQSSRYLVKRTGEKVFLECVQDMDHENMFWYRQDPGLGLRLIYFSYDVKMKEKGDIPEGYSVSREKKERFSLILESASTNQTSMYLCASSGQGSTDTQYFGPGTRLTVL.

V is TRBV6-5 and J is TRBJ2-7; 7 bases line up with TRBD1. CDR3 length equals 15 residues. Trimming took 2 bases from V and 5 from J; bases not matched to a gene: 9. Germline V lookup: CDR1 MNHEY, CDR2 SVGAGI. The CDR3 loop is CASSYPGQAVDEQYF. The CDR3 DNA is TGTGCCAGCAGTTACCCTGGACAGGCGGTGGACGAGCAGTACTTC.

V and J are TRBV2 and TRBJ2-7; a possible D gene is TRBD2 (5 bases). Germline lookup yields CDR1 SNHLY and CDR2 FYNNEI. CDR3 length equals 12 residues. V was clipped by 7 bases and J by 3 bases, with 10 bases between them. CDR3 protein: CASNDRGYEQYF. DNA of the CDR3: TGTGCCAGCAACGATCGGGGCTACGAGCAGTACTTC.

Worth noting for this clone: One junction end disagrees with the germline gene, perhaps due to a read error. The V gene is TRBV5-6, the J gene TRBJ2-6, with D possibly matching TRBD1 (5 bases). Germline loops: CDR1 SGHDT, CDR2 YYEEEE. The CDR3 covers 17 residues. CDR3 sequence reads: CASPQDNITKSGQRPDF. CDR3 bases: TGTGCCAGCCCCCAGGACAATATCACAAAGTCGGGCCAACGTCCTGACTTC.

This clone was counted only a few times. The J gene is TRBJ2-5, the V gene TRBV6-6; 9 nucleotides match TRBD1. The trim removed 6 bases at V and 1 base at J, leaving 3 bases unmatched. Germline V gene data show CDR1 as MNHNY and CDR2 as SVGAGI (reference sequence). There are 14 residues in the CDR3. CDR3 in amino acids: CASRKDRGQETQYF. The CDR3 DNA reads TGTGCCAGCAGGAAGGACAGGGGCCAAGAGACCCAGTACTTC.

This clone appeared a few times. This chain uses TRBV20-1 with TRBJ1-3; the D is unclear. The CDR3 is 11 residues long. V was shortened by 6 bases and J by 7 bases, with 10 bases between the two germline ends. Germline assignment: CDR1 DFQATT and CDR2 SNEGSKA (reference sequence). The CDR3 DNA reads as TGCAGTGCCAGTACGCGGAACACCATATATTTT. Residues: CSASTRNTIYF.

This clone occurred a few times. CDR3 coding DNA: TGTGCCAGCAGCCCCGGGACTAGGGTTCCTGAGCAGTTCTTC. It is translated as CASSPGTRVPEQFF. The rearrangement links TRBV7-2 to TRBJ2-1, with TRBD2 matching over 8 bases. The germline gives CDR1 SGHTA, CDR2 FQGNSA. V lost 5 bases to trimming and J lost 9 bases; unmatched junction nucleotides: 9. The CDR3 is made up of 14 amino acids. The full variable domain, in which reference TRBV7-2 and TRBJ2-1 provide the parts outside the CDR3, is GAGVSQSPSNKVTEKGKDVELRCDPISGHTALYWYRQSLGQGLEFLIYFQGNSAPDKSGLPSDRFSAERTGGSVSTLTIQRTQQEDSAVYLCASSPGTRVPEQFFGPGTRLTVL.

The rearrangement joins TRBV6-5 to TRBJ1-5, with a weak D call TRBD1 (5 bases). There are 14 residues in the CDR3. Per germline, CDR1 MNHEY and CDR2 SVGAGI. Trimming pared 6 bases from V and 4 bases from J, leaving 13 bases between. The chain's CDR3 is CASRLGGFNQPQHF. The CDR3 nucleotides read TGTGCCAGCAGGTTGGGGGGGTTTAATCAGCCCCAGCATTTT.

The table lists this clone with a few counts. Other nucleotide sequences from this sample produce the same CDR3. The V gene is TRBV25-1, the J gene TRBJ1-1, with 10 bases lining up with TRBD1. Germline V lookup: CDR1 MGHDK, CDR2 SYGVNS. V was clipped by 4 bases and J by 3 bases; unmatched bases: 2. The CDR3 is made up of 14 amino acids. The CDR3 nucleotides are TGTGCCAGCAGTGCGGACAGGGGGTACACTGAAGCTTTCTTT. It encodes CASSADRGYTEAFF. Combining the CDR3 with reference TRBV25-1 and TRBJ1-1 gives the whole variable domain EADIYQTPRYLVIGTGKKITLECSQTMGHDKMYWYQQDPGMELHLIHYSYGVNSTEKGDLSSESTVSRIRTEHFPLTLESARPSHTSQYLCASSADRGYTEAFFGQGTRLTVV.

The chain links TRBV18 to TRBJ1-3, with TRBD1 matching over 9 bases. The germline V gene encodes CDR1 KGHSH and CDR2 LQKENI. Trimming cost V 4 bases and J 2 bases; bases outside gene matches: 3. This CDR3 spans 15 amino acids. CDR3 nucleotide sequence: TGTGCCAGCTCACTGGACAGGGGAACTGGAAACACCATATATTTT. This encodes CASSLDRGTGNTIYF.